The T cell receptor beta chain under discussion was sequenced for a study of human T cells and chemical hapten exposure. CDR3 length: 17 residues. CDR1 is LGHDT, CDR2 YNNKEL, per germline (reference sequence). Trimming shortened V by 4 bases and J by 7 bases, and 22 bases separated the two germline ends. The sample's time point: patch test 1, 2 weeks after DPC sensitization. Treatment meaning: therapeutic diphenylcyclopropenone sensitization with weekly scalp DPC. RNA extraction used unfractionated whole blood as the source of total RNA. TCRdb independently ran MiXCR on the RACE reads; one entry per CDR3 protein. The table has fewer than 150,000 distinct CDR3 sequences, about 13% seen once. This clonotype was seen a few times.

The sample consisted of whole blood, taken in connection with sensitization to the hapten diphenylcyclopropenone (DPC). The clonotype comes from a man younger than 35 with alopecia areata. Some clones in this sample may be carry-over from other donors' samples. The chain recombines TRBV3-1 with TRBJ2-2; TRBD1 might be the D (6 bases). DNA of the CDR3: TGTGCCAGCAGCCCTCCGTTTGCAGGGGTGAGGGTCGGGGAGCTGTTTTTT. As protein: CASSPPFAGVRVGELFF.